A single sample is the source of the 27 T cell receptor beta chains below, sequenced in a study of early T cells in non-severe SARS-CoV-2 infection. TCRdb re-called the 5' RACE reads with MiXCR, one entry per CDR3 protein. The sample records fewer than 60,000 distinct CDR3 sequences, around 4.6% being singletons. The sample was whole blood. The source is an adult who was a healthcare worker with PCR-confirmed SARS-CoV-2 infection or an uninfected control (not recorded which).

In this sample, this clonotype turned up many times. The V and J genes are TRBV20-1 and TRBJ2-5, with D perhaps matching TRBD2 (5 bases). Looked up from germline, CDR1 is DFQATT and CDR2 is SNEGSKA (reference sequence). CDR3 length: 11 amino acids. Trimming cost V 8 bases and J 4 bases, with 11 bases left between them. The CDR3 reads CSPWGVETQYF. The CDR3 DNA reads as TGCAGTCCCTGGGGAGTAGAGACCCAGTACTTC.

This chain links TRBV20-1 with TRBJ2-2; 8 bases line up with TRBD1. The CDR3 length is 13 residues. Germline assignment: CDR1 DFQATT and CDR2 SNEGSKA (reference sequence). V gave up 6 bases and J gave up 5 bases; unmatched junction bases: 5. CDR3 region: CSATRTGTGELFF. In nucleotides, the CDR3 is TGCAGTGCGACCCGGACAGGGACCGGGGAGCTGTTTTTT.

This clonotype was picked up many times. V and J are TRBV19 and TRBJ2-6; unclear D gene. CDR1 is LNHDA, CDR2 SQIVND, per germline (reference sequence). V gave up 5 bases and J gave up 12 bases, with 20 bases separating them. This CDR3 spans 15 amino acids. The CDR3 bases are TGTGCCAGTAGTCAAAGACCAGGTTTAATAAGCGTCCTGACTTTC. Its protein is CASSQRPGLISVLTF.

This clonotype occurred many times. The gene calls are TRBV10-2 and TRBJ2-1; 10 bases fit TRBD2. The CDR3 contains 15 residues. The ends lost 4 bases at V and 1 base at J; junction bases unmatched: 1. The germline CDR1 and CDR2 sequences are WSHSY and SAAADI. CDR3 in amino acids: CASSVTSGSYNEQFF. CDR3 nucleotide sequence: TGCGCCAGCAGTGTGACTAGCGGGTCCTACAATGAGCAGTTCTTC.

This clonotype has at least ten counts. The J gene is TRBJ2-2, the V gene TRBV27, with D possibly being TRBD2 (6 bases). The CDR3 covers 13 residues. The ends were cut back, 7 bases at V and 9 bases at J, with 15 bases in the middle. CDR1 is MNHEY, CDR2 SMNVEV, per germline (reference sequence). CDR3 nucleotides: TGTGCCAGCACCACTAGGCGGGGAAGGGAGCTGTTTTTT. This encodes CASTTRRGRELFF.

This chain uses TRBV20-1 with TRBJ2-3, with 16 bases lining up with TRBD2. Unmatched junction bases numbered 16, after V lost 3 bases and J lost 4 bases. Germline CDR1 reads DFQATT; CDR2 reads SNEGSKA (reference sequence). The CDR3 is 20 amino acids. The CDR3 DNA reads TGCAGTGCTAGTCTTTTTAGAGGGACTAGCGGGAGGGCCTGGGCAGATACGCAGTATTTT. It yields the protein CSASLFRGTSGRAWADTQYF.

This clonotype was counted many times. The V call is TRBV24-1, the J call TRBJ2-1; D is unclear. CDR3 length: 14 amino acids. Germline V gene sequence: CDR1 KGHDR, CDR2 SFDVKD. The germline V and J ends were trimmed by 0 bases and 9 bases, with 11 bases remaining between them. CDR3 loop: CATSDLWGSTEQFF. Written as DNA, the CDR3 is TGTGCCACCAGTGATTTGTGGGGATCTACTGAGCAGTTCTTC.

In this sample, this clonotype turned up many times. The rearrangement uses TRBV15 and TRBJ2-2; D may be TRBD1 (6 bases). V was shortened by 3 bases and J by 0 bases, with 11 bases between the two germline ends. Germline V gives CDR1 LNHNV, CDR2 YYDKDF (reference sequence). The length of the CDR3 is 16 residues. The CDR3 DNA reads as TGTGCCACCAGCAGGTTTTGGGACACGAACACCGGGGAGCTGTTTTTT. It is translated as CATSRFWDTNTGELFF.

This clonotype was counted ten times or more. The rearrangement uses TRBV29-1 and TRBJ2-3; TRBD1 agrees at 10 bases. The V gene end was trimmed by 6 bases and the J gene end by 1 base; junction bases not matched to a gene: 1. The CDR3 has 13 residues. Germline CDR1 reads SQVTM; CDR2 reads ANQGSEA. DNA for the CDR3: TGCAGCGTGGACAGGGGGGGCACAGATACGCAGTATTTT. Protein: CSVDRGGTDTQYF.

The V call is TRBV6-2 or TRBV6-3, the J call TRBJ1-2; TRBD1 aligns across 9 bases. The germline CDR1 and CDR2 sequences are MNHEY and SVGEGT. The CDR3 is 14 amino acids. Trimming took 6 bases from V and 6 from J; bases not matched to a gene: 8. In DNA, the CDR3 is TGTGCCAGCAGCCCGGGACAGGGTAATGATGGCTACACCTTC. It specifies CASSPGQGNDGYTF.

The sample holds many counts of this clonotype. CDR3 coding DNA: TGTGCCAGCAGTGAAGGGGTAGAGACCCAGTACTTC. Its translation: CASSEGVETQYF. The chain is built from TRBV6-1 and TRBJ2-5, with no clear D. From germline, CDR1 is MNHNS and CDR2 SASEGT. The length of the CDR3 is 12 residues. V was cut by 1 base and J by 4 bases, with 4 bases left in between.

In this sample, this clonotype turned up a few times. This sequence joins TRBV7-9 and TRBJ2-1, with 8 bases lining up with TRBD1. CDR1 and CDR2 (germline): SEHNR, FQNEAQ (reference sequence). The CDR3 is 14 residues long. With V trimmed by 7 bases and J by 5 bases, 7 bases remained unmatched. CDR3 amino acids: CASKWGQVDNEQFF. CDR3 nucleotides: TGTGCCAGCAAATGGGGACAGGTGGACAATGAGCAGTTCTTC. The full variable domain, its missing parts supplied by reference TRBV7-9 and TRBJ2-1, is DTGVSQNPRHKITKRGQNVTFRCDPISEHNRLYWYRQTLGQGPEFLTYFQNEAQLEKSRLLSDRFSAERPKGSFSTLEIQRTEQGDSAMYLCASKWGQVDNEQFFGPGTRLTVL.

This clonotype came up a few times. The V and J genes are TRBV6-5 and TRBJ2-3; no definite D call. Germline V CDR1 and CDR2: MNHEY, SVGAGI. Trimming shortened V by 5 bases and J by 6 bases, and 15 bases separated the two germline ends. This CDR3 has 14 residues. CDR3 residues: CASSPFRRWDTQYF. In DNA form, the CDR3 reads TGTGCCAGCAGTCCGTTCCGCCGATGGGATACGCAGTATTTT.

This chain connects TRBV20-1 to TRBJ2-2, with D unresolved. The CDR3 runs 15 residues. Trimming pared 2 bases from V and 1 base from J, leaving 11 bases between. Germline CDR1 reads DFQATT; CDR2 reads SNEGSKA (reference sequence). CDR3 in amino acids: CSARSGPVNTGELFF. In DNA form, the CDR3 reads TGCAGTGCTAGATCCGGGCCCGTGAACACCGGGGAGCTGTTTTTT.

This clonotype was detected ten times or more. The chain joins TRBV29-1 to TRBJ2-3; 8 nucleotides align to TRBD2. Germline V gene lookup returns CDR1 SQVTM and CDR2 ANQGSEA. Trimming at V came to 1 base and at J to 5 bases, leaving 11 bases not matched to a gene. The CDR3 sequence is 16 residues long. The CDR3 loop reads CSVEGPPGRVGDTQYF. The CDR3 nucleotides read TGCAGCGTTGAAGGACCCCCCGGGAGGGTTGGAGATACGCAGTATTTT.

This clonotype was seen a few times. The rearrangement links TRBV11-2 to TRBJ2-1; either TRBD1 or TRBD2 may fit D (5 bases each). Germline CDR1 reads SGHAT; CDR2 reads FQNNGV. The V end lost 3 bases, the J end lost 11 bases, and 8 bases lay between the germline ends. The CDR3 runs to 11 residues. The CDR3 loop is CASSFRDQQFF. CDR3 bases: TGTGCCAGCAGCTTCCGGGACCAGCAGTTCTTC.

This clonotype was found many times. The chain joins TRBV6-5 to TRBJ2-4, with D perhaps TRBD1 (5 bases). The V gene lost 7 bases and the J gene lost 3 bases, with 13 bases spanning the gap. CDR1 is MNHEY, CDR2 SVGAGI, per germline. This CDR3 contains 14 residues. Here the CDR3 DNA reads TGTGCCAGCAATAAGGGAACAGGCAAAAACATTCAGTACTTC. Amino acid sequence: CASNKGTGKNIQYF.

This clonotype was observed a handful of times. The CDR3 DNA is TGTGCCACCAGCGGACCAGCGGGAGTGGACAATGAGCAGTTCTTC. It yields the protein CATSGPAGVDNEQFF. This chain joins TRBV24-1 and TRBJ2-1; 8 positions match TRBD2. J lost 5 bases, V lost 7 bases, and 9 bases had no gene match. CDR1 and CDR2 from the germline V gene are KGHDR and SFDVKD. This CDR3 contains 15 residues.

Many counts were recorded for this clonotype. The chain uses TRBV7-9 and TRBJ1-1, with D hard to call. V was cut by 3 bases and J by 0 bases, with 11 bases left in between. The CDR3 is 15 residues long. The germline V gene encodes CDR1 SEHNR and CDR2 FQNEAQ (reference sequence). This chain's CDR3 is CASSLEILLNTEAFF. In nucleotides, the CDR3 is TGTGCCAGCAGCTTGGAAATCCTCTTGAACACTGAAGCTTTCTTT.

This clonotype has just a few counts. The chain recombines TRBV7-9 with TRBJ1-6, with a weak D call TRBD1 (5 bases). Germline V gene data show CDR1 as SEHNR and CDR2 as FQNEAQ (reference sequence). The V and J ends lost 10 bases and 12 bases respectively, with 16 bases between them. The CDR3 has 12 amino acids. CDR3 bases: TGTGCCATCGGAGGAGACAGTAAACCCCTCCACTTT. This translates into CAIGGDSKPLHF.

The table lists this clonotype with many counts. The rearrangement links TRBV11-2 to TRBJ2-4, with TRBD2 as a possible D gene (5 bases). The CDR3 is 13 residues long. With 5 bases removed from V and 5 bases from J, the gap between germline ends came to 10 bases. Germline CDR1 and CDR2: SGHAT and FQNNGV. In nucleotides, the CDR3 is TGTGCCAGCAGCCGCCGGGAACAAAACATTCAGTACTTC. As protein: CASSRREQNIQYF.

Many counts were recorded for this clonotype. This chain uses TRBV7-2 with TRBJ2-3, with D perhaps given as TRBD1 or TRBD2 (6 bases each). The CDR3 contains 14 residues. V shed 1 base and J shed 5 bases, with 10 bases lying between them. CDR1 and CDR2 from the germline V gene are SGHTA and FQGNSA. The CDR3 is CASSLVGGIDTQYF. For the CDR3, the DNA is TGTGCCAGCAGCTTAGTAGGGGGGATAGATACGCAGTATTTT.

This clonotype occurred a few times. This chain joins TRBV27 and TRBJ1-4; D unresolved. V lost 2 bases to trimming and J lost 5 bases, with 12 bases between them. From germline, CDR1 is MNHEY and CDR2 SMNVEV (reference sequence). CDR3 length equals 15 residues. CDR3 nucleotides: TGTGCCAGCAGTTTAGGGCAAGGCCAGAATGAAAAACTGTTTTTT. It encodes CASSLGQGQNEKLFF.

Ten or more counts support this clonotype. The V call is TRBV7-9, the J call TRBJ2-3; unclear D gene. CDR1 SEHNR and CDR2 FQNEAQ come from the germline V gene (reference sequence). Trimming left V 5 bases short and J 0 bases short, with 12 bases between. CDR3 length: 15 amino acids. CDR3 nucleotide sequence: TGTGCCAGCAGCCCCCCCGCTACTAGCACAGATACGCAGTATTTT. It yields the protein CASSPPATSTDTQYF.

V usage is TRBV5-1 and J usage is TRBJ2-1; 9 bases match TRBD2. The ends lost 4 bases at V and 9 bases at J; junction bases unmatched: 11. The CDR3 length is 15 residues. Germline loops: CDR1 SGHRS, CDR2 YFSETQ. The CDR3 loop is CASSRLIAGDSEQFF. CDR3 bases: TGCGCCAGCAGCCGATTAATAGCGGGAGATAGTGAGCAGTTCTTC.

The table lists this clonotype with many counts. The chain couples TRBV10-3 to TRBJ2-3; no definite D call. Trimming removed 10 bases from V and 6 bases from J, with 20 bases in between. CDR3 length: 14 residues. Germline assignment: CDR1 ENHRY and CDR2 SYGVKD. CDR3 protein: CATAITLSLDTQYF. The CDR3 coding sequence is TGTGCCACAGCCATCACCCTCTCCCTGGATACGCAGTATTTT.

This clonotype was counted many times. CDR3 coding DNA: TGTGCCAGCAGCTTAGCAGGACACCACTACGAGCAGTACTTC. It encodes CASSLAGHHYEQYF. This rearrangement joins TRBV11-2 to TRBJ2-7; D perhaps matches TRBD1 (5 bases). CDR3 length equals 14 residues. From germline, CDR1 is SGHAT and CDR2 FQNNGV. V lost 1 base and J lost 3, with 10 bases in between.